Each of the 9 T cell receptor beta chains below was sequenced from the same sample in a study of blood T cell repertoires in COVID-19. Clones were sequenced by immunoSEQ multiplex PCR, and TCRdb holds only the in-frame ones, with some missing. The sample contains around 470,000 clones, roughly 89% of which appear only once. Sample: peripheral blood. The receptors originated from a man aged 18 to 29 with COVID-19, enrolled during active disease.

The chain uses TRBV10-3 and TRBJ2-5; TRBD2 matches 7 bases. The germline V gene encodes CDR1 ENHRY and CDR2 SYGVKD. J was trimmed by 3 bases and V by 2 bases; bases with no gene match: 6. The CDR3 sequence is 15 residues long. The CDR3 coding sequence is TGTGCCATCAGTGAGCGGGTAGCGGGTAAAGAGACCCAGTACTTC. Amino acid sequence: CAISERVAGKETQYF.

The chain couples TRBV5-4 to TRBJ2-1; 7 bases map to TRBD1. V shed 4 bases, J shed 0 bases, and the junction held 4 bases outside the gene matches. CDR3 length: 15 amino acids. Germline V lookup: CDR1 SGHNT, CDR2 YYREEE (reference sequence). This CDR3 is CASSRDSPSYNEQFF. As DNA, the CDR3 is TGTGCCAGCAGCCGGGACAGCCCCTCCTACAATGAGCAGTTCTTC. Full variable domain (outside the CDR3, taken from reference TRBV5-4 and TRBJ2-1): ETGVTQSPTHLIKTRGQQVTLRCSSQSGHNTVSWYQQALGQGPQFIFQYYREEENGRGNFPPRFSGLQFPNYSSELNVNALELDDSALYLCASSRDSPSYNEQFFGPGTRLTVL.

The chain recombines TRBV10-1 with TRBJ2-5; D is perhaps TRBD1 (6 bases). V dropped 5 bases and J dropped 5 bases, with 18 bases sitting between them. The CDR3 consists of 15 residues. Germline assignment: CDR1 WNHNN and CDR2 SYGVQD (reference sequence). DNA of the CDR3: TGCGCCAGCAGTTCCGGGACAAGCCGGTTGGAGACCCAGTACTTC. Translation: CASSSGTSRLETQYF.

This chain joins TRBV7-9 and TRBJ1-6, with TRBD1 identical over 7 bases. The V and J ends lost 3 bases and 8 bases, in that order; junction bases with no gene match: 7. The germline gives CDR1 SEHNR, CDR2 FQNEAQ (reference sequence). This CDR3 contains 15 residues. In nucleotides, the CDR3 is TGTGCCAGCAGCTTGACAGGGTGGAAGGATTCACCCCTCCACTTT. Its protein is CASSLTGWKDSPLHF.

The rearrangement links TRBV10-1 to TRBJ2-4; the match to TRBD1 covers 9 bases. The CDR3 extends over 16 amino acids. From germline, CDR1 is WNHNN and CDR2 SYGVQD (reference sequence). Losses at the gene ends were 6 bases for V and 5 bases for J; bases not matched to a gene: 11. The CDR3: CASSRGTGTAENIQYF. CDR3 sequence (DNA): TGCGCCAGCAGCCGCGGGACAGGGACGGCAGAAAACATTCAGTACTTC.

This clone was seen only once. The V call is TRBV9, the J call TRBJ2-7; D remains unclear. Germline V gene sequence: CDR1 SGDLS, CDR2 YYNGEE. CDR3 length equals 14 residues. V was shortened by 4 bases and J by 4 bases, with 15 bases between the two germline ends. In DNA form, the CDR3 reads TGTGCCAGCAGCCCTAGTCCCAACCAGTACGAGCAGTACTTC. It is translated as CASSPSPNQYEQYF.

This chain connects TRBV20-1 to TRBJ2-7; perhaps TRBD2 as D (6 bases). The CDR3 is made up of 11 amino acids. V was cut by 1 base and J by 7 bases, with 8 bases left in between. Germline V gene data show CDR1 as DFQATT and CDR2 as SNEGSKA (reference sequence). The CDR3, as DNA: TGCAGTGCTAGAGCTGGGAGGGAGCAGTACTTC. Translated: CSARAGREQYF.

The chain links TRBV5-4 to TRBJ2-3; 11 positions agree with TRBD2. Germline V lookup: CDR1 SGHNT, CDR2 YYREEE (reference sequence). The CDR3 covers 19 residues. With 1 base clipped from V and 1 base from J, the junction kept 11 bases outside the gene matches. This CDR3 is CASSLLGSGGVGGTDTQYF. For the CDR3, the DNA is TGTGCCAGCAGCTTGCTCGGTAGCGGGGGGGTTGGTGGCACAGATACGCAGTATTTT.

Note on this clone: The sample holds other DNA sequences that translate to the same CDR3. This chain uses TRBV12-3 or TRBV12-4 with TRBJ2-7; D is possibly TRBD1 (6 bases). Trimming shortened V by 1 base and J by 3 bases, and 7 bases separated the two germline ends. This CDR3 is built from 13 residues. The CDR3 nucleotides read TGTGCCAGCAGTTTAGGAGGGGGCTACGAGCAGTACTTC. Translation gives CASSLGGGYEQYF.